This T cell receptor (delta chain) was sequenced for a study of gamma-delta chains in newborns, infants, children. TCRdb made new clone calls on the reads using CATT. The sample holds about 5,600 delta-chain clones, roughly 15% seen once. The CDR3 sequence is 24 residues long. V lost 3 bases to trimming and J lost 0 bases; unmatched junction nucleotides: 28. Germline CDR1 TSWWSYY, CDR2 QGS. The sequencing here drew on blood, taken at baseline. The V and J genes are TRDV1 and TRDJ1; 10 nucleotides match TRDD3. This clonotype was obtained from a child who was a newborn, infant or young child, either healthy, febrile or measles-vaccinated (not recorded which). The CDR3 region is CALGDAAFRELYWGITIYTDKLIF. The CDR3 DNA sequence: TGTGCTCTTGGGGACGCGGCCTTCCGAGAACTTTACTGGGGGATTACCATTTACACCGATAAACTCATCTTT.